This T cell receptor (beta chain) was observed in a study of shared clonotypes between healthy human individuals. Study in general: Those who served as donors were two women and a few men between the ages of 18 and 49.

Germline V gene sequence: CDR1 MDHEN, CDR2 SYDVKM. V was cut by 7 bases and J by 3 bases, with 9 bases left in between. The CDR3 has 12 amino acids. Over several immunoSEQ plates, each subset's genomic DNA was distributed in even portions. The DNA input per sorted-subset replicate PCR was 200 ng, corresponding to roughly 31,000 T cell genomes. Assay: immunoSEQ multiplex PCR; the TCRdb copy retains only in-frame clones and omits some. Here the sample spans about 590,000 clones, 95% to 96% being singletons. Positively selected for CCR7, the CD45RO-negative cells used as naive CD8 cells excluded terminally differentiated effector memory CD45RA+ cells.

The receptor was derived from a woman between 25 and 40 years old in good health. V usage is TRBV28 and J usage is TRBJ1-2; D remains unclear. The source material was naive CD8+ T cells sorted from blood. CDR3 bases: TGTGCCAGCACAGGCATGGACTATGGCTACACCTTC. Translation gives CASTGMDYGYTF.